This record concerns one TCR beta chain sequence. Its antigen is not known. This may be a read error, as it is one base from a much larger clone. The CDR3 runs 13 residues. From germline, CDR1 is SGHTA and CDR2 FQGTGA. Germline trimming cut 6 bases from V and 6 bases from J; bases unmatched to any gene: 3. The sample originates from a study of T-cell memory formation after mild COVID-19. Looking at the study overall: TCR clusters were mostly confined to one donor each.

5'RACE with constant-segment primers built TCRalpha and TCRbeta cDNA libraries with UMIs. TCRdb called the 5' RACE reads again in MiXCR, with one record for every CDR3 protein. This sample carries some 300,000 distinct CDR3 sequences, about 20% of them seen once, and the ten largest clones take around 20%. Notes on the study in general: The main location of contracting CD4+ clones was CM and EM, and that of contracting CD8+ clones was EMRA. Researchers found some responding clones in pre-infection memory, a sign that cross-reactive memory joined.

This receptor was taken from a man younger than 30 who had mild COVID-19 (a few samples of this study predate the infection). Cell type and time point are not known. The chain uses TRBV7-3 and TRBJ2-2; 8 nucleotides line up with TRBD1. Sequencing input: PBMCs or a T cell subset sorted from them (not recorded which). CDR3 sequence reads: CASSQGAPGELFF. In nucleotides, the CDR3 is TGTGCCAGCAGTCAGGGGGCCCCCGGGGAGCTGTTTTTT.